The clone carrying this T cell receptor beta chain has ten or more counts. The antigen remains undetermined. The observed sequence ends 3 residues before the CDR3 terminus, with the missing tail filled in from the germline J gene. Clones were read by immunoSEQ multiplex PCR, and TCRdb kept only the in-frame ones, dropping some. This repertoire holds around 32,000 clones, and none appear only once. The sample is drawn from a study of T cell clonality in common variable immunodeficiency. Study results and limitations: CVID subjects had higher TCRbeta clonality than healthy controls, most marked in about a third. Common variable immunodeficiency TCR beta sequences reportedly had fewer deletions and N-nucleotide insertions.

From germline, CDR1 is SGHTA and CDR2 FQGTGA. The CDR3 has 15 residues. V was trimmed by 5 bases and J by 0 bases, leaving 13 bases between them. Both groups were predominantly of Caucasian heritage. The TCR comes from a person aged 18-69 years in good health. V gene TRBV7-3 combines with J gene TRBJ1-1, with D possibly matching TRBD1 (6 bases). Specimen: peripheral blood mononuclear cells. CDR3 residues: CASSLSTGLNTEAFF. The sequenced part of the CDR3 DNA is TGTGCCAGCAGCCTCTCAACAGGGCTGAACACTGAA.